The 6 T cell receptor beta chains below all came from one sample that was sequenced in a study of identical twins. Each CDR3 protein is one row after TCRdb ran MiXCR on the 5' RACE reads. The sample yields some 710,000 distinct CDR3 sequences, 5.5% to 6.5% seen once. Sequencing was done on a sample of naive T cells sorted from blood. All receptors derive from a man aged 18-30 years in good health.

The V call is TRBV29-1, the J call TRBJ2-1, with 12 bases fitting TRBD2. The CDR3 consists of 12 residues. Germline V CDR1 and CDR2: SQVTM, ANQGSEA. J gave up 6 bases and V 7 bases, and 1 base lay outside the gene matches. Written as DNA, the CDR3 is TGCAGCGGACTAGCGGGAGTCAATGAGCAGTTCTTC. The encoded protein is CSGLAGVNEQFF.

This clonotype was detected a few times. CDR3 protein: CATSEPDTGKYTQYF. In DNA, the CDR3 is TGTGCCACCAGTGAGCCAGATACAGGGAAATATACGCAGTATTTT. The rearrangement links TRBV24-1 to TRBJ2-3, with a tentative D call TRBD1 (6 bases). Trimming cost V 4 bases and J 7 bases, with 17 bases left between them. The CDR3 is 15 amino acids. CDR1 and CDR2 (germline): KGHDR, SFDVKD.

This clonotype was found many times. The genes are TRBV12-3 or TRBV12-4 and TRBJ2-2; no clear D gene. Trimming took off 8 bases at V and 0 bases at J, with 7 bases between the two ends. This CDR3 has 13 amino acids. CDR3 amino acids: CASRRTNTGELFF. CDR3 DNA sequence: TGTGCCAGCCGGCGGACGAACACCGGGGAGCTGTTTTTT.

This clonotype has at least ten counts. This chain uses TRBV10-3 with TRBJ2-3, with TRBD2 as a possible D gene (5 bases). The CDR3 consists of 15 residues. Germline CDR1 and CDR2: ENHRY and SYGVKD. The V gene lost 10 bases and the J gene lost 2 bases, with 19 bases spanning the gap. CDR3 sequence: CASREADSHTDTQYF. CDR3 bases: TGTGCCAGCAGAGAAGCGGACTCCCACACAGATACGCAGTATTTT.

V and J are TRBV12-3 or TRBV12-4 and TRBJ1-2; 7 nucleotides agree with TRBD1. V shed 10 bases and J 4 bases; nucleotides not matched to a gene: 18. This CDR3 region has 16 residues. The CDR3 loop is CATKIGGTAGGYGYTF. DNA of the CDR3: TGTGCCACCAAAATCGGTGGGACAGCGGGAGGCTATGGCTACACCTTC.

This clonotype was detected ten times or more. The chain links TRBV12-3 or TRBV12-4 to TRBJ2-1; D possibly uses TRBD1 or TRBD2 (5 bases each). The germline V and J ends were trimmed by 2 bases and 8 bases, with 7 bases remaining between them. There are 12 residues in the CDR3. The CDR3 DNA reads TGTGCCAGCAGTTTATGGGGGTATGAGCAGTTCTTC. Translating gives CASSLWGYEQFF.